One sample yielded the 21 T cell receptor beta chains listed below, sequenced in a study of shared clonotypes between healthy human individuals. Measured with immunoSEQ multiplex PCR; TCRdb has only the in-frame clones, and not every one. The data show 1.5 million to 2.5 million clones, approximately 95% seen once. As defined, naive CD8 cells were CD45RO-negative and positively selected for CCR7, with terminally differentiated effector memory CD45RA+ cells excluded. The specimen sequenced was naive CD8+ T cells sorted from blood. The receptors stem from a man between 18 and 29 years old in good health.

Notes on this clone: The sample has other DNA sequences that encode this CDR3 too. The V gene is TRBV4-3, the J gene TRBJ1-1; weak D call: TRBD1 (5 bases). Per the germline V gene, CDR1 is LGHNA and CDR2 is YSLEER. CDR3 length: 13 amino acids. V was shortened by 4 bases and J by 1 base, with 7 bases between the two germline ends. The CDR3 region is CASSPGGNTEAFF. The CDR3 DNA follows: TGCGCCAGCAGCCCGGGGGGGAACACTGAAGCTTTCTTT.

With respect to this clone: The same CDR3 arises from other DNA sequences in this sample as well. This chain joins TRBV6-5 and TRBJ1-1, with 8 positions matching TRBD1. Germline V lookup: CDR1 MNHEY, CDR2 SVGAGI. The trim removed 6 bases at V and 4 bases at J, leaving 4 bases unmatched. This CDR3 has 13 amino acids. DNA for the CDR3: TGTGCCAGCAGCCTCGGACAGGGCACTGAAGCTTTCTTT. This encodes CASSLGQGTEAFF.

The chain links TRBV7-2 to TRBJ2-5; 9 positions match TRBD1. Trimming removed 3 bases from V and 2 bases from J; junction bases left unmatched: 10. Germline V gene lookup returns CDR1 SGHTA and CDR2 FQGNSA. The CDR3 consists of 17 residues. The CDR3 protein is CASSLTLDRGPQETQYF. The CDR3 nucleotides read TGTGCCAGCAGCTTGACGCTGGACAGGGGCCCACAAGAGACCCAGTACTTC.

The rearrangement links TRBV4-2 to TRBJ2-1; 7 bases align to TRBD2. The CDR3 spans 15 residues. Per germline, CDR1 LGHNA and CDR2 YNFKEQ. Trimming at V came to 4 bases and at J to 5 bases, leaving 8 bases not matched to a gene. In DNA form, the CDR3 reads TGTGCCAGCAGCCTCCAGCGGGGCGTTAACAATGAGCAGTTCTTC. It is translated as CASSLQRGVNNEQFF.

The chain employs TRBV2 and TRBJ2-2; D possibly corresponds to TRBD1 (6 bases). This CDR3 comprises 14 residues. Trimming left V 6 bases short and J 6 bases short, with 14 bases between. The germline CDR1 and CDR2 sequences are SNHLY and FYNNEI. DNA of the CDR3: TGTGCCAGCAGCACGGGACAAGCGGCCGGGGAGCTGTTTTTT. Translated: CASSTGQAAGELFF.

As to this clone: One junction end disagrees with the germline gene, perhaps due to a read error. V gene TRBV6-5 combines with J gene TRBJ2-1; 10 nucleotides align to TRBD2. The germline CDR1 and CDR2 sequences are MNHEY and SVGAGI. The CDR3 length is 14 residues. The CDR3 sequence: CASRPGLAANKQFF. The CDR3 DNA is TGTGCCAGCAGACCCGGACTAGCGGCCAATAAGCAGTTCTTC.

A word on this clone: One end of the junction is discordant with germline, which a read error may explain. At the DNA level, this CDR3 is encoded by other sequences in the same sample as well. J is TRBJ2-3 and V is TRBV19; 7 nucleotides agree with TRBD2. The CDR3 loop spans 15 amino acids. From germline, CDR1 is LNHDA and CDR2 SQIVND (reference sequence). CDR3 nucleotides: TGTGCCAGTAGTATAGTTTCGGGAGGCACCGATACGCAGTATTTT. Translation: CASSIVSGGTDTQYF.

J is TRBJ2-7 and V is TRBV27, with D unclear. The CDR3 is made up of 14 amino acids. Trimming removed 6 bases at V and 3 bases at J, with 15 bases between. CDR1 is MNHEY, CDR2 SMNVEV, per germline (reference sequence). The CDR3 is CASSHTQTYYEQYF. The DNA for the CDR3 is TGTGCCAGCAGCCACACACAAACCTACTACGAGCAGTACTTC.

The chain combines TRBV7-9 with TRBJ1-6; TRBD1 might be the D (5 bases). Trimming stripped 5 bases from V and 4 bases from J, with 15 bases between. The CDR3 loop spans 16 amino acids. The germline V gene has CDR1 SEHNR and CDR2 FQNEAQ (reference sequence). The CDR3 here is CASSHHVGLYNSPLHF. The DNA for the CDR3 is TGTGCCAGCAGCCATCATGTGGGACTTTATAATTCACCCCTCCACTTT. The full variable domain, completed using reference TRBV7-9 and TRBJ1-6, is DTGVSQNPRHKITKRGQNVTFRCDPISEHNRLYWYRQTLGQGPEFLTYFQNEAQLEKSRLLSDRFSAERPKGSFSTLEIQRTEQGDSAMYLCASSHHVGLYNSPLHFGNGTRLTVT.

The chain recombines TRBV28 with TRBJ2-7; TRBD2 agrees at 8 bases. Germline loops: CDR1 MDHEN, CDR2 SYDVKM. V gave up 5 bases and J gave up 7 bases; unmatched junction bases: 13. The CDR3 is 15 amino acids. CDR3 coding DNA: TGTGCCAGCAGTCCGTTGGGAGCGGGGGTAGGAGAGCAGTACTTC. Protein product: CASSPLGAGVGEQYF. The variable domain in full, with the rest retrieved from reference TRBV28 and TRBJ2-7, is DVKVTQSSRYLVKRTGEKVFLECVQDMDHENMFWYRQDPGLGLRLIYFSYDVKMKEKGDIPEGYSVSREKKERFSLILESASTNQTSMYLCASSPLGAGVGEQYFGPGTRLTVT.

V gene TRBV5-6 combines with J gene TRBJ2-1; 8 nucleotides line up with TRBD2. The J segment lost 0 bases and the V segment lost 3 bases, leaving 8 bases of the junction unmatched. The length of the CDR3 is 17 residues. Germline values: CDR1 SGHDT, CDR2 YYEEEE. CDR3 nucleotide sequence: TGTGCCAGCAGCTCCCTTCGGGAGGGAGGCTCCTACAATGAGCAGTTCTTC. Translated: CASSSLREGGSYNEQFF. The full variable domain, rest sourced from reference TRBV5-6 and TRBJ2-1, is DAGVTQSPTHLIKTRGQQVTLRCSPKSGHDTVSWYQQALGQGPQFIFQYYEEEERQRGNFPDRFSGHQFPNYSSELNVNALLLGDSALYLCASSSLREGGSYNEQFFGPGTRLTVL.

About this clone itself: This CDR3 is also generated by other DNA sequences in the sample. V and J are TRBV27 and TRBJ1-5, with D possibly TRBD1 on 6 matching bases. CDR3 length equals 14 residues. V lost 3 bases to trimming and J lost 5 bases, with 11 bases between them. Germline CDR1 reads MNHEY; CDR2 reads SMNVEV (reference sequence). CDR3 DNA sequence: TGTGCCAGCAGTTTCGCGGGGGCTGATCAGCCCCAGCATTTT. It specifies CASSFAGADQPQHF.

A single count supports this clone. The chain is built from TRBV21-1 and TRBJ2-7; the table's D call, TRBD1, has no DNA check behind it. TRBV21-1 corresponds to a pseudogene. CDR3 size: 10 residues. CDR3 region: CAPGGYEQYF. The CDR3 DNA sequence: TGTGCCCCAGGGGGCTACGAGCAGTACTTC.

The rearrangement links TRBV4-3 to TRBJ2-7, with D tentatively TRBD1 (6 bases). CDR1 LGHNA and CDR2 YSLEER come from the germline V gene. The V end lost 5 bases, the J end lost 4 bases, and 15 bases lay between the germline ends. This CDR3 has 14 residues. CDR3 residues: CASSAGQTSYEQYF. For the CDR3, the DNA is TGCGCCAGCAGCGCAGGACAGACGTCTTACGAGCAGTACTTC.

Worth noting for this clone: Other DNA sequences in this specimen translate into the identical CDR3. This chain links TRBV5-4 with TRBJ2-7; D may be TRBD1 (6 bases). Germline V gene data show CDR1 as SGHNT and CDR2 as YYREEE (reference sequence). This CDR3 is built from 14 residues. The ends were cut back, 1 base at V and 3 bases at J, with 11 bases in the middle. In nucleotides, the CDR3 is TGTGCCAGCAGCTTGCCGGGACAAGGCTACGAGCAGTACTTC. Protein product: CASSLPGQGYEQYF. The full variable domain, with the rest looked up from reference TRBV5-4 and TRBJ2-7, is ETGVTQSPTHLIKTRGQQVTLRCSSQSGHNTVSWYQQALGQGPQFIFQYYREEENGRGNFPPRFSGLQFPNYSSELNVNALELDDSALYLCASSLPGQGYEQYFGPGTRLTVT.

This CDR3 reads CASSLWASGGTDTQYF. The CDR3 DNA sequence: TGTGCCAGCAGTTTATGGGCTAGCGGGGGCACAGATACGCAGTATTTT. The V call is TRBV27, the J call TRBJ2-3, with 9 bases aligning to TRBD2. The CDR3 extends over 16 amino acids. Germline CDR1 reads MNHEY; CDR2 reads SMNVEV (reference sequence). V was clipped by 1 base and J by 1 base; unmatched bases: 3.

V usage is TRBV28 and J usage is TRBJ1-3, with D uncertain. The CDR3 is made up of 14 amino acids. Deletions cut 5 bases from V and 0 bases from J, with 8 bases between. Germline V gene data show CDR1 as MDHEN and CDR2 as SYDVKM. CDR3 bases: TGTGCCAGCAGTGTCCCGATCTCTGGAAACACCATATATTTT. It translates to CASSVPISGNTIYF.

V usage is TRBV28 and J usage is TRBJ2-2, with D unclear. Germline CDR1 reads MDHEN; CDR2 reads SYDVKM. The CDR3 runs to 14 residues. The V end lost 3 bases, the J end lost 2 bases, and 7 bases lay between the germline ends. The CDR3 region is CASSFYRNTGELFF. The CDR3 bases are TGTGCCAGCAGTTTTTACAGAAACACCGGGGAGCTGTTTTTT.

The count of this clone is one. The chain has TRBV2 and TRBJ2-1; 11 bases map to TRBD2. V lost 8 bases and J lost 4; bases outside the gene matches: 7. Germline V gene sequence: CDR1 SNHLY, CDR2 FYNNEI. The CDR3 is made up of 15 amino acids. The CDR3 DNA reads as TGTGCCAGCGGAACTACTAGCGGGGGATACAATGAGCAGTTCTTC. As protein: CASGTTSGGYNEQFF.

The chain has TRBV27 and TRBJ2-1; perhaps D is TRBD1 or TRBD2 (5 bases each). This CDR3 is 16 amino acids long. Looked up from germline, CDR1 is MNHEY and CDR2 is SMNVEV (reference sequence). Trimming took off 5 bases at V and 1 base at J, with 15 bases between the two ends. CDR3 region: CASSTREEGSYNEQFF. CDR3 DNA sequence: TGTGCCAGCAGTACCCGGGAAGAGGGGTCCTACAATGAGCAGTTCTTC.

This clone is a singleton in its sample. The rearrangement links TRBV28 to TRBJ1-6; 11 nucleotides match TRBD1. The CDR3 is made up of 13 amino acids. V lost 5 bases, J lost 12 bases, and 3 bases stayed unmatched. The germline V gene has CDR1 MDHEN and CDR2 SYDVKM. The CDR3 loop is CASSPGTGGPLHF. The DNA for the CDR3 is TGTGCCAGCAGTCCAGGGACAGGGGGACCCCTCCACTTT.